This T cell receptor (beta chain) was documented in a study of shared clonotypes between healthy human individuals. Whole-study results and caveats: Generally, estimated richness proved larger in naive subsets than it did in memory subsets.

For every subset, genomic DNA was evenly distributed across several immunoSEQ plates. Original processing notes: ImmunoSEQ junction-only sequences lacked quality scores, so their filtering differed. TCRdb's table, derived via immunoSEQ multiplex PCR, lists solely in-frame clones and lacks some. V, J and clone size are those of that table, while D and trimming were read from the DNA. This sample has around 610,000 clones, with approximately 96% found just once. Terminally differentiated effector memory CD45RA+ cells were left out of the naive CD8 fraction, which was CD45RO-negative and positively selected for CCR7. Donors were Caucasian adults residing in Nashville, Tennessee, USA. This CDR3 region has 20 residues. Note on this clone: The antigen is undetermined.

The chain links TRBV21-1 to TRBJ2-5; the table's D call of TRBD1 was not tested on the DNA. TRBV21-1 is deemed a pseudogene. The TCR was taken from a woman in her thirties in good health. Sequenced sample: naive CD8+ T cells sorted from blood. CDR3 protein: CASSSSPPGGTGSTRETQYF. CDR3 in DNA: TGTGCCAGCAGCAGCTCTCCTCCGGGCGGGACAGGGTCAACAAGAGAGACCCAGTACTTC.